The 11 T cell receptor beta chains given below trace back to one sample, sequenced in a study of blood T cell repertoires in COVID-19. Clones were read by immunoSEQ multiplex PCR, and TCRdb kept only the in-frame ones, dropping some. The top ten clones hold 8% to 9% of a sample with more than 25,000 clones, more than 90% of them seen once. Sequencing used peripheral blood. The receptors were gathered from a man between 65 and 79 years old with active or convalescent COVID-19.

The chain is built from TRBV5-6 and TRBJ1-2; 8 nucleotides align to TRBD1. This CDR3 is built from 16 residues. Germline trimming cut 3 bases from V and 7 bases from J; bases unmatched to any gene: 14. CDR1 SGHDT and CDR2 YYEEEE come from the germline V gene. The CDR3 nucleotides are TGTGCCAGCAGCTCCCCTCAGGGGGCCAGGGTGGTTGGCTACACCTTC. Translation gives CASSSPQGARVVGYTF.

The V and J genes are TRBV7-9 and TRBJ1-3, with TRBD1 identical over 11 bases. V gave up 5 bases and J gave up 2 bases; unmatched junction bases: 2. The CDR3 has 15 residues. The germline V gene has CDR1 SEHNR and CDR2 FQNEAQ (reference sequence). Here the CDR3 DNA reads TGTGCCAGCAGCAGGACAGGGGGCGCTGGAAACACCATATATTTT. Translation gives CASSRTGGAGNTIYF.

The chain links TRBV5-4 to TRBJ2-3; TRBD2 matches at 8 bases. CDR3 length: 17 amino acids. CDR1 is SGHNT and CDR2 is YYREEE in the germline V gene (reference sequence). V lost 0 bases to trimming and J lost 0 bases; unmatched junction nucleotides: 6. DNA for the CDR3: TGTGCCAGCAGCTTGGGGGCGGGAGGACCTAGCACAGATACGCAGTATTTT. This translates into CASSLGAGGPSTDTQYF.

J is TRBJ1-5 and V is TRBV27; D perhaps matches TRBD1 (5 bases). This CDR3 has 12 residues. Germline-derived CDR1 and CDR2 are MNHEY and SMNVEV (reference sequence). Deletions cut 8 bases from V and 5 bases from J, with 10 bases between. This CDR3 is CASGQGDQPQHF. The CDR3 DNA is TGTGCCAGCGGCCAGGGTGATCAGCCCCAGCATTTT.

The J gene is TRBJ1-1, the V gene TRBV10-2; TRBD1 matches 10 bases. Germline values: CDR1 WSHSY, CDR2 SAAADI. This CDR3 has 16 amino acids. The ends lost 8 bases at V and 1 base at J; junction bases unmatched: 10. The CDR3 sequence is CASGKRQGAGNTEAFF. The CDR3 DNA sequence: TGCGCCAGCGGGAAGAGACAGGGGGCGGGGAACACTGAAGCTTTCTTT.

The chain has TRBV10-3 and TRBJ1-5; tentatively, D is TRBD1 (5 bases). The CDR3 totals 16 residues. Germline V gene lookup returns CDR1 ENHRY and CDR2 SYGVKD. Trimming removed 4 bases from V and 2 bases from J, with 15 bases in between. The CDR3 nucleotides are TGTGCCATCAGTGGCGGTATAACGGGGGGCAATCAGCCCCAGCATTTT. Residues: CAISGGITGGNQPQHF.

The chain links TRBV27 to TRBJ1-5, with D unclear. The CDR3 loop spans 14 amino acids. V lost 6 bases to trimming and J lost 4 bases, with 13 bases between them. In germline, CDR1 is MNHEY, CDR2 SMNVEV (reference sequence). Written as DNA, the CDR3 is TGTGCCAGCAGCCTTGCCTCGGGAAATCAGCCCCAGCATTTT. Translating gives CASSLASGNQPQHF.

V is TRBV10-2 and J is TRBJ2-7; 10 bases are a match to TRBD1. The CDR3 runs 16 residues. Trimming cost V 4 bases and J 2 bases; bases outside gene matches: 8. Germline V gene data show CDR1 as WSHSY and CDR2 as SAAADI. The CDR3 nucleotides are TGCGCCAGCAGTGGACAGGGGGCGGGGTCCGCCTACGAGCAGTACGTC. Translating it yields CASSGQGAGSAYEQYV.

The chain uses TRBV6-5 and TRBJ1-3; a possible D gene is TRBD1 (6 bases). Looked up from germline, CDR1 is MNHEY and CDR2 is SVGAGI. V dropped 11 bases and J dropped 4 bases, with 15 bases sitting between them. The CDR3 spans 13 residues. The CDR3 region has the DNA TGTGCCCTCGGCGGCGGGGGCGGAAACACCATATATTTT. Translated, it gives CALGGGGGNTIYF.

V usage is TRBV5-1 and J usage is TRBJ2-1; 13 bases match TRBD2. The germline V gene encodes CDR1 SGHRS and CDR2 YFSETQ. The ends lost 4 bases at V and 8 bases at J; junction bases unmatched: 9. This CDR3 contains 16 residues. CDR3 protein: CASSPFTSGGGDEQFF. The DNA for the CDR3 is TGCGCCAGCAGCCCTTTTACTAGCGGGGGGGGCGATGAGCAGTTCTTC.

This rearrangement joins TRBV28 to TRBJ1-1; D gene unclear. With 6 bases removed from V and 0 bases from J, the gap between germline ends came to 17 bases. Germline V lookup: CDR1 MDHEN, CDR2 SYDVKM. The CDR3 extends over 16 amino acids. CDR3 residues: CASRTTLRKLNTEAFF. As DNA, the CDR3 is TGTGCCAGCAGGACCACCCTCAGGAAATTGAACACTGAAGCTTTCTTT.